A selection of T cell receptor beta chains follows, all from one sample in a study of identical twins. Each CDR3 protein gets one entry after TCRdb re-called the 5' RACE reads with MiXCR. The sample lists around 230,000 distinct CDR3 sequences; less than 10% were seen once. Sequencing was performed on memory (CD45RO+) T cells sorted from blood. The receptors were sampled from a woman under 30 in good health. Each CDR3 is given with its conserved first and last residue. The D gene is left open where the match is weak. The size entry is marked missing in some rows and otherwise reads once, few, many or a size class.

TRBD1	TRBV19	15	TRBJ2-7	.	CASSTQTGSAYEQYF	TGTGCCAGTAGTACCCAGACAGGGAGCGCCTACGAGCAGTACTTC
TRBD2	TRBV10-3	14	TRBJ2-1	.	CAILAGGPGNEQFF	TGTGCCATATTAGCGGGAGGGCCGGGGAATGAGCAGTTCTTC
.	TRBV10-3	13	TRBJ2-7	few	CAISESQGWEQYF	TGTGCCATCAGTGAGTCACAGGGATGGGAGCAGTACTTC
.	TRBV5-1	13	TRBJ2-1	few	CASSMSFYNEQFF	TGCGCCAGCAGTATGAGCTTCTACAATGAGCAGTTCTTC
TRBD1	TRBV27	15	TRBJ2-1	.	CASKNTGQGQGEQFF	TGTGCCAGCAAGAACACGGGACAGGGACAAGGGGAGCAGTTCTTC
.	TRBV5-1	13	TRBJ1-1	.	CASRELLNTEAFF	TGCGCCAGCCGGGAACTATTGAACACTGAAGCTTTCTTT
.	TRBV9	16	TRBJ2-3	few	CASSVGDGSWTDTQYF	TGTGCCAGCAGCGTAGGAGACGGGAGTTGGACAGATACGCAGTATTTT
.	TRBV20-1	12	TRBJ1-5	.	CSASTRNQPQHF	TGCAGTGCTAGTACTCGAAATCAGCCCCAGCATTTT
TRBD1	TRBV7-9	15	TRBJ1-2	few	CASSYSLTGRHGYTF	TGTGCCAGCAGCTATAGCCTGACAGGGAGGCATGGCTACACCTTC
.	TRBV29-1	12	TRBJ1-2	many	CSAGDTNYGYTF	TGCAGCGCAGGGGATACTAACTATGGCTACACCTTC
.	TRBV20-1	15	TRBJ2-2	few	CSAREVGRRAGELFF	TGCAGTGCTAGAGAAGTGGGGCGTAGGGCCGGGGAGCTGTTTTTT
.	TRBV29-1	13	TRBJ2-7	few	CSVEAKGTYEQYF	TGCAGCGTTGAGGCAAAGGGGACCTACGAGCAGTACTTC
TRBD2	TRBV6-1	17	TRBJ2-1	few	CASRGTSGRPAGNEQFF	TGTGCCAGCAGAGGGACTAGCGGGAGGCCGGCTGGAAATGAGCAGTTCTTC
.	TRBV7-9	14	TRBJ1-1	few	CASSFTQGNTEAFF	TGTGCCAGCAGCTTTACGCAGGGGAACACTGAAGCTTTCTTT
.	TRBV20-1	14	TRBJ1-1	few	CSAKKGVRRAEAFF	TGCAGTGCAAAAAAGGGGGTCCGTCGCGCTGAAGCTTTCTTT
TRBD2	TRBV18	14	TRBJ2-1	few	CASSPGLAGGEQFF	TGTGCCAGCTCTCCCGGACTAGCGGGAGGGGAGCAGTTCTTC
.	TRBV5-1	15	TRBJ2-1	few	CASRTLSGSYNEQFF	TGCGCCAGCCGAACTTTGAGCGGCTCCTACAATGAGCAGTTCTTC
.	TRBV28	21	TRBJ2-7	many	CASSFVFSWDPEGERVYEQYF	TGTGCCAGCAGTTTCGTCTTTTCGTGGGACCCGGAGGGTGAGAGAGTCTACGAGCAGTACTTC
.	TRBV5-1	18	TRBJ2-6	.	CASSLTSNRDSGANVLTF	TGCGCCAGCAGCTTGACTAGTAATAGGGACTCTGGGGCCAACGTCCTGACTTTC
.	TRBV7-2	15	TRBJ2-1	.	CASSSSRVSYNEQFF	TGTGCCAGCAGCTCTTCGAGGGTATCCTACAATGAGCAGTTCTTC
.	TRBV5-1	14	TRBJ2-2	many	CASSLDVNTGELFF	TGCGCCAGCAGCTTGGACGTAAACACCGGGGAGCTGTTTTTT
.	TRBV5-1	13	TRBJ2-1	many	CASSLEPYNEQFF	TGCGCCAGCAGCTTGGAGCCGTACAATGAGCAGTTCTTC
.	TRBV24-1	13	TRBJ2-1	many	CATSDSRGDEQFF	TGTGCCACCAGTGATTCGCGTGGCGATGAGCAGTTCTTC
.	TRBV29-1	16	TRBJ2-4	.	CSVEFSWDSDRNIQYF	TGCAGCGTTGAATTTTCGTGGGACTCCGATAGGAACATTCAGTACTTC
.	TRBV12-3/TRBV12-4	14	TRBJ2-7	few	CASSLGAPLYEQYF	TGTGCCAGCAGTTTGGGGGCCCCCCTGTACGAGCAGTACTTC
TRBD1	TRBV6-1	18	TRBJ1-5	.	CASSDLGQGAIGNQPQHF	TGTGCCAGCAGTGATCTGGGACAGGGGGCCATCGGCAATCAGCCCCAGCATTTT
.	TRBV20-1	15	TRBJ2-7	.	CSATHLPAVFYEQYF	TGCAGTGCTACTCACCTCCCGGCGGTATTCTACGAGCAGTACTTC
.	TRBV7-9	13	TRBJ1-1	.	CASSSTLNTEAFF	TGTGCCAGCAGCTCAACCTTGAACACTGAAGCTTTCTTT
TRBD1	TRBV10-1	14	TRBJ2-7	.	CASSEGQGYGEQYF	TGCGCCAGCAGTGAGGGACAGGGCTATGGCGAGCAGTACTTC
.	TRBV12-3/TRBV12-4	12	TRBJ2-3	many	CASSLITDTQYF	TGTGCCAGCAGCCTAATCACAGATACGCAGTATTTT
.	TRBV12-3/TRBV12-4	13	TRBJ2-3	.	CASSTQYTDTQYF	TGTGCCAGCAGTACTCAGTACACAGATACGCAGTATTTT
.	TRBV10-2	15	TRBJ2-5	.	CASSESSGGQETQYF	TGCGCCAGCAGTGAGTCGTCGGGCGGCCAAGAGACCCAGTACTTC
TRBD2	TRBV10-1	17	TRBJ2-3	few	CASSEWGASGARDTQYF	TGCGCCAGCAGTGAGTGGGGGGCTAGCGGGGCGAGAGATACGCAGTATTTT
TRBD2	TRBV7-9	16	TRBJ2-1	many	CASSRRLAGGYNEQFF	TGTGCCAGCAGCCGCCGGCTAGCGGGGGGCTACAATGAGCAGTTCTTC
.	TRBV20-1	12	TRBJ2-1	few	CSARRPEGEQFF	TGCAGTGCTAGACGACCGGAGGGTGAGCAGTTCTTC
.	TRBV20-1	10	TRBJ2-1	.	CSAGRGEQFF	TGCAGTGCTGGACGAGGTGAGCAGTTCTTC
TRBD2	TRBV3-1	17	TRBJ2-5	many	CASSPWLGEGGQETQYF	TGTGCCAGCAGCCCCTGGCTGGGGGAGGGTGGGCAAGAGACCCAGTACTTC
TRBD2	TRBV7-8	16	TRBJ2-2	few	CASSLAQAGGPRELFF	TGTGCCAGCAGCTTAGCGCAGGCGGGAGGGCCCCGGGAGCTGTTTTTT
.	TRBV27	14	TRBJ2-7	.	CASKFGRGSYEQYF	TGTGCCAGCAAGTTCGGACGGGGCTCCTACGAGCAGTACTTC
TRBD2	TRBV20-1	14	TRBJ2-2	.	CSAAGTSGAGELFF	TGCAGTGCTGCCGGGACTAGCGGAGCCGGGGAGCTGTTTTTT
.	TRBV11-2	15	TRBJ2-1	.	CASSSKRVSYNEQFF	TGTGCCAGCAGTTCTAAGCGCGTTTCCTACAATGAGCAGTTCTTC
.	TRBV7-2	15	TRBJ2-7	few	CASSPQGGAPYEQYF	TGTGCCAGCAGCCCCCAGGGGGGAGCCCCCTACGAGCAGTACTTC
.	TRBV24-1	13	TRBJ2-5	few	CATSDGHQETQYF	TGTGCCACCAGTGATGGACACCAAGAGACCCAGTACTTC
TRBD2	TRBV12-3/TRBV12-4	11	TRBJ2-7	few	CASSRGDEQYF	TGTGCCAGCAGTCGGGGGGACGAGCAGTACTTC
.	TRBV29-1	12	TRBJ1-2	many	CSVPTADYGYTF	TGCAGCGTACCTACGGCGGACTATGGCTACACCTTC
.	TRBV20-1	14	TRBJ2-3	few	CSARDPMFWDTQYF	TGCAGTGCTAGAGATCCCATGTTCTGGGATACGCAGTATTTT
TRBD1	TRBV5-5	15	TRBJ2-1	many	CASSLYWDRTNEQFF	TGTGCCAGCAGCTTGTATTGGGACAGAACTAATGAGCAGTTCTTC
TRBD1	TRBV5-1	15	TRBJ2-3	medium-sized	CASSLQGASTDTQYF	TGCGCCAGCAGCTTACAGGGGGCTTCCACAGATACGCAGTATTTT
.	TRBV29-1	14	TRBJ2-6	.	CSVVTGPGANVLTF	TGCAGCGTCGTCACGGGCCCGGGGGCCAACGTCCTGACTTTC
.	TRBV25-1	15	TRBJ1-6	many	CASSGLRTGNSPLHF	TGTGCCAGCAGTGGGCTGAGGACGGGGAATTCACCCCTCCACTTT
.	TRBV20-1	14	TRBJ2-3	.	CSARAAQGADTQYF	TGCAGTGCTAGAGCTGCTCAAGGGGCAGATACGCAGTATTTT
TRBD1	TRBV5-1	15	TRBJ1-2	few	CASSLSGTGDYGYTF	TGCGCCAGCAGCTTATCCGGGACAGGAGACTATGGCTACACCTTC
.	TRBV7-9	15	TRBJ1-2	.	CASSLRQGHSYGYTF	TGTGCCAGCAGCTTAAGGCAGGGCCATTCCTATGGCTACACCTTC
TRBD1	TRBV20-1	15	TRBJ2-7	.	CSAPDNRGSSYEQYF	TGCAGTGCTCCGGACAACAGGGGGAGCTCCTACGAGCAGTACTTC
.	TRBV6-2/TRBV6-3	11	TRBJ2-7	few	CASSYVYEQYF	TGTGCCAGCAGTTACGTGTATGAGCAGTACTTC
.	TRBV13	12	TRBJ1-2	.	CASSVSGDGYTF	TGTGCCAGCAGCGTGTCAGGTGATGGCTACACCTTC
.	TRBV20-1	13	TRBJ1-4	.	CSARAGGGEKLFF	TGCAGTGCTAGGGCCGGGGGTGGTGAAAAACTGTTTTTT
TRBD1	TRBV9	15	TRBJ2-7	.	CASSVGTGISYEQYF	TGTGCCAGCAGCGTAGGGACAGGGATCTCCTACGAGCAGTACTTC
.	TRBV12-3/TRBV12-4	16	TRBJ2-1	few	CASSNLDFGTYNEQFF	TGTGCCAGCAGCAATCTAGACTTCGGGACCTACAATGAGCAGTTCTTC
.	TRBV6-1	14	TRBJ1-4	few	CASRVGSTNEKLFF	TGTGCCAGCAGGGTGGGCTCAACTAATGAAAAACTGTTTTTT